This TCR beta chain emerged from a study of cytomegalovirus exposure and HLA in healthy donors (dated by TCRdb to 2016 to 2017). The study in broad terms: An earlier analysis of 587 of the donors reported approximately 290 Gb of sequence data and around 120 million unique TCR beta sequences from around 200 million T cells. Roughly 300 gigabases of sequencing data and 80 million or so unique TCR sequences were included in an early release covering around 600 HLA-typed donors. Of the 350 to 400 genotyped donors, over 70% fell in the genetic ancestry cluster associated with self-reported Caucasian donors. The study aimed to test whether cataloging public T cell receptors could reveal signatures of past pathogen exposure. The T cell repertoires of under 750 subjects were profiled by immunosequencing and related to cytomegalovirus serostatus. Along with the approximately 700-subject first cohort, a separate validation cohort of over a hundred different subjects was used. To predict cytomegalovirus infection status, the study combined high-throughput TCR immunosequencing, statistical association of individual TCRs with disease status, and machine learning. A later analysis re-analyzed previously published TCR beta repertoires from 666 donors and added high-resolution HLA genotyping to study TCR occurrence patterns. Rather than using new phenotypic data, the later analysis identified candidate immune exposures from TCR beta sequences and from how often those sequences occurred across donors. An earlier analysis of fewer than 700 of the donors applied high-throughput TCR beta sequencing to assess whether each TCR beta V gene segment acted as functional or pseudogenic. Donor age, sex, ethnicity and CMV serostatus were compiled alongside the repertoire data. A later genetic analysis took genome-wide SNP genotypes for about 60% of the roughly 670 donors and used that subset as a discovery cohort. Every repertoire in the discovery cohort had been generated on one and the same sequencing platform. Class I and class II HLA loci were covered by the typing at four-digit resolution. The number of donors typed differed by locus, with about 629-640 for A, B, C, DRB1 and DQB1, around 500 for DQA1, 600 to 610 for DPA1, and over 400 for DPB1. Roughly 5 DR-DQ haplotypes were handled as single units for association and clustering, since linkage in the cohort was strong. Across under 500 genotyped donors of the cohort, an average of roughly 200,000 unique TCR beta nucleotide sequences per donor were sequenced, and about a sixth of those sequences were non-productive. Beyond this particular receptor, the publication reports: This cohort had only TCR beta chains sequenced, and the lack of alpha or paired-chain data limited which features could be detected. According to the authors, the approach could potentially be generalized to other disease states and immunological phenotypes. A cluster of highly shared sequence variants was judged likely to be a technical artifact of the sequencing pipeline. A further reported finding was that TCR beta sequences accurately predicted the HLA-A and HLA-B alleles for most subjects in the first cohort. Cytomegalovirus status was reported to be diagnosed by the classifier with high specificity and sensitivity in both the original and validation cohorts. In a later analysis, most CMV-associated TCR beta chains were found to appear HLA-restricted, with HLA associations seemingly driven largely by CMV exposure. A later analysis reported that several top co-occurrence clusters appeared linked to parvovirus B19, influenza, CMV and Epstein-Barr virus. A few of the identified cytomegalovirus-associated TCR beta chains were confirmed in vitro to be specific for cytomegalovirus antigens. Most TCR sequences were observed very rarely across donors, whereas some public TCRs were present in many individuals. Because HLA typing was missing for some donors at each locus, association tests included only the typed subset. A later analysis found that HLA-associated TCR beta chains were more clonally expanded and had lower generation probabilities than equally common non-associated chains. In a later genetic analysis, a missense DCLRE1C variant was associated with V-gene and J-gene trimming of TCR beta chains, and the association was replicated in an independent cohort. In the study, around 160 TCR beta chains were listed as associated with cytomegalovirus. According to a later analysis, TCR association rates differed among HLA loci, with DRB1 alleles showing the most associated TCRs and HLA-C alleles showing the fewest. Compared with the roughly 600-donor mean, donors in an Asian-associated ancestry cluster had fewer N-insertions in productive TCRs, according to a later genetic analysis. Because counts were too low, 15 to 20 rarely observed V segments, including chromosome 9 orphons, were left out of the earlier analysis of some 600 of the donors. Presence/absence analyses assumed roughly uniform sequencing depth across donors, an assumption that may not hold. In a later analysis, around 17,000 TCR beta sequences were associated with specific HLA alleles at a false discovery rate of 0.05. Linkage disequilibrium might explain the correlated functional status among segregating V segments, but an unknown experimental factor could not be ruled out. When HLA alleles, especially DR and DQ, strongly co-occurred, TCR associations were difficult to assign to individual alleles. For the cohort, immune exposure information was limited to CMV serostatus. An earlier analysis of around 600 of the donors showed that most TCR beta V segments appeared in productive rearrangements either about 90% or about 30% of the time, which broadly matched IMGT annotations.

The cohort was made up of hundreds of healthy bone marrow donors. All cohort members were sampled while nominally healthy, although unrecorded immune exposures were likely present. The donor tested CMV seronegative and was one of the 352 seronegative cohort members. A peripheral blood sample was collected from each donor, and TCR beta sequencing was performed on peripheral blood mononuclear cells. The Qiagen DNeasy Blood Extraction Kit was used to extract genomic DNA from the blood cell samples. To note about this clone: It lacks a known antigen. Nothing much larger sits one base from this clone, and base qualities are not available.

Receptor amplification or capture employed the immunoSEQ multiplex PCR assay. A mixture of 60 forward primers for TCR Vbeta segments and 13 reverse primers for TCR Jbeta segments was used in the multiplex PCR. The CDR3 region of rearranged TCR beta genes was amplified from genomic DNA by a multiplex PCR assay. Amplified TCR beta libraries were sequenced as 87-base-pair reads on the Illumina HiSeq System. Regarding the original processing steps: A later analysis counted tens of millions of unique TCR beta chains across the 650 to 800 repertoires, and roughly 9.9 million of these chains were shared by at least two donors. A nearest-neighbor algorithm error-corrected the raw reads and collapsed the reads into unique sequences, merging closely related sequences to remove PCR and sequencing errors. V, D and J gene segments were assigned by aligning CDR3 sequences to IMGT reference sequences. For a sequence to be retained, a match of at least six nucleotides to both a V gene segment and a J gene segment was required. A rearrangement counted as productive if the CDR3 had no stop codons and remained in frame with V and J, and every other rearrangement counted as non-productive. CDR3 was defined according to IMGT convention as the region running from the second conserved V-encoded cysteine to the conserved J-encoded phenylalanine. Sequences without an unambiguous match to a single V gene segment were excluded from the earlier analysis of a few hundred of the donors. In an earlier analysis of approximately 500 of the donors, a V segment was called functional when productive rearrangements were above 56.7%, and segregating when the standard deviation between donors exceeded 5%. A statistical classification framework was built for diagnosing cytomegalovirus status from the catalog of TCR beta chain sequences. In a later analysis, V and J genes were assigned by comparing TCR nucleotide sequences against IMGT/GENE-DB human TR gene sequences. Using the TCRdist pipeline, a later analysis assigned CDR3 sequences along with most-parsimonious VDJ recombination scenarios. In a later analysis, each TCR beta chain was defined by its CDR3 amino acid sequence together with its V-gene family, and reads without a unique V-gene family were excluded. A later analysis removed roughly 590 highly shared, low-generation-probability nucleotide sequences to deal with suspected cross-contamination and a sequencing artifact. In a later analysis, a clonal expansion index was calculated for each public chain from normalized within-repertoire ranks of inferred template counts. Generation probabilities in a later analysis came from a VDJ recombination model fitted to out-of-frame rearrangements, and those results were checked against IGoR. In a later analysis, hypergeometric tests were used to score TCR-TCR, TCR-HLA and TCR-CMV co-occurrence, with a repertoire-size bias correction applied to TCR pairs. False discovery rates were estimated in a later analysis by permuting HLA or CMV assignments 20 times. A later analysis grouped co-occurring TCRs with DBSCAN, adding TCRdist sequence similarity when clustering within HLA-allele-positive subsets. Repertoires with fewer than 30,000 or more than 120,000 public chains were left out of co-occurrence clustering, as were five repertoires with anomalous nucleotide sharing. In its TCRdb copy, this immuneACCESS table keeps in-frame sequences only and misses some clones. Where compared with another copy, unresolved V genes explain less than half of these, and the others have no known cause. V and J calls and clone size are those listed in that table; D and trimming were worked out from the DNA. This sample holds over 130,000 clones; around 57% were observed only once. In total, the top ten clones hold less than 2% of the sample.

This sequence originates from a male donor in good health and CMV-seronegative. The sample comprised PBMCs.

The DNA reads TGTGCCAGCAGTTTCACAGGGGGAGGTTCACCCCTCCACTTT. Translated, it reads CASSFTGGGSPLHF. This chain is built from TRBV6-5 and TRBJ1-6; 8 junctional bases match TRBD1. The CDR3 runs 14 residues from the cysteine to the phenylalanine. This entry keeps only the CDR3 DNA: 42 bases, framed from base 1. After removal of 4 bases from V and 9 bases from J, the junction retains 5 bases not matched to a gene. Per the germline V gene, MNHEY is the CDR1 and SVGAGI is the CDR2.